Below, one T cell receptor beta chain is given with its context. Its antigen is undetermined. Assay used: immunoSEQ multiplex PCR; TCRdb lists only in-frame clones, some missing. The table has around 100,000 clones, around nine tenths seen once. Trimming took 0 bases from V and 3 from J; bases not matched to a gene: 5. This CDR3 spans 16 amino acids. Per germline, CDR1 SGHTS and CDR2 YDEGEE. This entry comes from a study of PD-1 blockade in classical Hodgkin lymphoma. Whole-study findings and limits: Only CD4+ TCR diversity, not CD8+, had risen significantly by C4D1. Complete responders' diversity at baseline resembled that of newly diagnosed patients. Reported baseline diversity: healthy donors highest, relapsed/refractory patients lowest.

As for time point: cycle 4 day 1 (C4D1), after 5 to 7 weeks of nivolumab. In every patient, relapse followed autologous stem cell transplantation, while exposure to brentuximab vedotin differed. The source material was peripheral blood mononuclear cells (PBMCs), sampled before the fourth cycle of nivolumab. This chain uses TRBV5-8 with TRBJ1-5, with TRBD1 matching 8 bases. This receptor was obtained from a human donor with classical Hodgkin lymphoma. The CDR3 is CASSLVPGGFNQPQHF. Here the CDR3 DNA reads TGTGCCAGCAGCTTGGTGCCAGGGGGCTTCAATCAGCCCCAGCATTTT.